This note documents a single T cell receptor beta chain sequence. Its antigen is undetermined. Template switching supplied a universal primer site; unique molecular identifiers were carried on the cDNA. MiXCR was run by TCRdb on the 5' RACE reads, yielding one entry per CDR3 protein. The table includes around 960,000 distinct CDR3 sequences, roughly an eighth detected once. This entry is derived from a study of identical twins. General observations from the study: Invariant T cells like MAIT and iNKT could partly confound the zero-insertion analyses. Where out-of-frame alpha sequences were twin-shared, they showed excess low generation probability.

Trimming shortened V by 1 base and J by 3 bases, and 11 bases separated the two germline ends. The germline V gene encodes CDR1 SNHLY and CDR2 FYNNEI. The CDR3 spans 15 residues. The same specimen was also included in a second study, on yellow fever vaccine responses in identical twins.

This receptor was obtained from a woman between 18 and 30 years old in good health. Sample: PBMCs. The chain employs TRBV2 and TRBJ2-3; D may be TRBD1 or TRBD2 (6 bases each). The CDR3, as DNA: TGTGCCAGCAGTGAAGGTGGGGGGCCAACAGATACGCAGTATTTT. It encodes CASSEGGGPTDTQYF.